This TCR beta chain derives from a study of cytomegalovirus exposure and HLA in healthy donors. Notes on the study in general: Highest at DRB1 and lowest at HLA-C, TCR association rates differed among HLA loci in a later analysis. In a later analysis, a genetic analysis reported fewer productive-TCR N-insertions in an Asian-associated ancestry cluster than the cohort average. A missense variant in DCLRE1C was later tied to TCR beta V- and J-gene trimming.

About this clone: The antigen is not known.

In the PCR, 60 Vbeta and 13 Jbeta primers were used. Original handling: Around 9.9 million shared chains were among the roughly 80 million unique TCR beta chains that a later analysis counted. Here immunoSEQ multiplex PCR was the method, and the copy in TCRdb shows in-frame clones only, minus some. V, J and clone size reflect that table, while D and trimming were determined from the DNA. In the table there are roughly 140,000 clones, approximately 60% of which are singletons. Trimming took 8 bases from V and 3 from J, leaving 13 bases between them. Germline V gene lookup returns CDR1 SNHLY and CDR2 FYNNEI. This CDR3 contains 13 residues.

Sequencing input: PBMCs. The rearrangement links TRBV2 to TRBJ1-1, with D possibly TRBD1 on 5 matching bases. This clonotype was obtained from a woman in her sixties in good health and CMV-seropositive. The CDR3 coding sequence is TGTGCCAGCGGGCGGGGCCGGGACACTGAAGCTTTCTTT. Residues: CASGRGRDTEAFF.